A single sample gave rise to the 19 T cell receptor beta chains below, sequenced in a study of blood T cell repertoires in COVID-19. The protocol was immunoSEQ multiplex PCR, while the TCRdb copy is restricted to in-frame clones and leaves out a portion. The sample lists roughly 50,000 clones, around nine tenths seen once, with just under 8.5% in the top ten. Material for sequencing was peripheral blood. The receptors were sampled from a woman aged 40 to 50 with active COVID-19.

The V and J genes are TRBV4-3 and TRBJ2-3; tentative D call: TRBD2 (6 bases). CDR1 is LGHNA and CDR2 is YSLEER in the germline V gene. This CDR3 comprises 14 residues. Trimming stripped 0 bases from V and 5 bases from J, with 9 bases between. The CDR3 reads CASSQDAGLDTQYF. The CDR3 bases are TGCGCCAGCAGCCAAGATGCGGGGTTAGATACGCAGTATTTT.

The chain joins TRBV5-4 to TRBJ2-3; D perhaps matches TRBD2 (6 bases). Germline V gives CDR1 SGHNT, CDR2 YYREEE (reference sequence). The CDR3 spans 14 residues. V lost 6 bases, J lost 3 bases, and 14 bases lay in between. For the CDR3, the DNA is TGTGCCAGCATCAAGGACGGGGGAACAGATACGCAGTATTTT. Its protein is CASIKDGGTDTQYF.

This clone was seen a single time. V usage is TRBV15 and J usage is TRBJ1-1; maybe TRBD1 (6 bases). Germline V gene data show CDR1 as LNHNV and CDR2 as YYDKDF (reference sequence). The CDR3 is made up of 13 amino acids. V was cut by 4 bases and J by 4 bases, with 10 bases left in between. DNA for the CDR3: TGTGCCACCAGCAAACAGGGAAGCACTGAAGCTTTCTTT. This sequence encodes CATSKQGSTEAFF.

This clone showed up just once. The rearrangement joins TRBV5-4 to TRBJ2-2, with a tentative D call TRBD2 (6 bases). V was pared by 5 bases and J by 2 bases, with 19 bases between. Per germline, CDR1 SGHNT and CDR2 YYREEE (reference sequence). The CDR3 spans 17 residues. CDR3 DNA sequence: TGTGCCAGCAGAAGGGACGGGAGAATAGAAAACACCGGGGAGCTGTTTTTT. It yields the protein CASRRDGRIENTGELFF.

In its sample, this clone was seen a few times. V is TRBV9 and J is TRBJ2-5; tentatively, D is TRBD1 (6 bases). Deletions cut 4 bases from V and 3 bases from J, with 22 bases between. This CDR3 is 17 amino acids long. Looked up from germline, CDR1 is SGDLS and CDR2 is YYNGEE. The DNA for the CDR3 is TGTGCCAGCAGCCCCAAATTGGGCAGGGGCGGTGAAGAGACCCAGTACTTC. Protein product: CASSPKLGRGGEETQYF.

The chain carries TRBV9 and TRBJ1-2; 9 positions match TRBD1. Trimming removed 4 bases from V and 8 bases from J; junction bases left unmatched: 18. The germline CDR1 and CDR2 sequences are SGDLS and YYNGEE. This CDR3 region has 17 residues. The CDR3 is CASSLAGTGTTIDGYTF. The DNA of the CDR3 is TGTGCCAGCAGCCTCGCCGGGACAGGGACAACTATCGACGGCTACACCTTC.

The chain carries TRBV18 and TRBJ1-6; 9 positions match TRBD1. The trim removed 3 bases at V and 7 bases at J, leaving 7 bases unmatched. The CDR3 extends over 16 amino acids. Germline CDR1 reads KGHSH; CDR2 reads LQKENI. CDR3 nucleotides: TGTGCCAGCTCACCTCCGGGACAGGGACAAAATTCACCCCTCCACTTT. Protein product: CASSPPGQGQNSPLHF.

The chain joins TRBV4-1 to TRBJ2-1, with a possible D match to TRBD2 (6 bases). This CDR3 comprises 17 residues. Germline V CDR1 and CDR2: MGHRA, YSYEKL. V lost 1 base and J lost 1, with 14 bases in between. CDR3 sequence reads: CASSQVLGRDSYNEQFF. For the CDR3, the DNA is TGCGCCAGCAGCCAAGTTCTCGGGCGGGATTCCTACAATGAGCAGTTCTTC.

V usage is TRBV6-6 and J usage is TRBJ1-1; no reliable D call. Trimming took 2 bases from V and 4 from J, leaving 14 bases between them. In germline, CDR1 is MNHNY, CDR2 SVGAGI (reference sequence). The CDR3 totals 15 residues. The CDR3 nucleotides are TGTGCCAGCAGTTACCAGAGCCGAGGAGGCACTGAAGCTTTCTTT. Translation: CASSYQSRGGTEAFF.

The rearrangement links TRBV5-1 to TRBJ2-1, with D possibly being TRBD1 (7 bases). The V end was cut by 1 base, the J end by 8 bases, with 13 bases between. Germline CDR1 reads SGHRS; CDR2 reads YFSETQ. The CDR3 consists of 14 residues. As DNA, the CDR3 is TGCGCCAGCAGCTTGTCGTCAGGGGGGCATGAGCAGTTCTTC. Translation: CASSLSSGGHEQFF.

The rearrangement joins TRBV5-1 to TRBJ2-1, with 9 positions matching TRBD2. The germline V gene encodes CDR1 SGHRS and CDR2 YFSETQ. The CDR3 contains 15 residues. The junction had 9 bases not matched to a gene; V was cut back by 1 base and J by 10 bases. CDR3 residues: CASSLSSGVSGEQFF. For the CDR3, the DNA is TGCGCCAGCAGCTTGTCTAGCGGGGTTTCAGGAGAGCAGTTCTTC.

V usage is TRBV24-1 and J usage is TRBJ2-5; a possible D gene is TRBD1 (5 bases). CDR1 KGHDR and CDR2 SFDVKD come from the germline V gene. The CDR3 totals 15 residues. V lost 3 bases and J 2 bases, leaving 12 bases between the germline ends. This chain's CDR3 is CATSDATGVQETQYF. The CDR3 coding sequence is TGTGCCACCAGTGATGCTACAGGAGTTCAAGAGACCCAGTACTTC.

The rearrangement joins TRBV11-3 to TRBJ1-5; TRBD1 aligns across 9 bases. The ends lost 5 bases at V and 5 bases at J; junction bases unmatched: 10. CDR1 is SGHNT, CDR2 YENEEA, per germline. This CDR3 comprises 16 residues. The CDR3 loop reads CASSQKQGASDQPQHF. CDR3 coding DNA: TGTGCCAGCAGCCAGAAACAGGGGGCGTCTGATCAGCCCCAGCATTTT.

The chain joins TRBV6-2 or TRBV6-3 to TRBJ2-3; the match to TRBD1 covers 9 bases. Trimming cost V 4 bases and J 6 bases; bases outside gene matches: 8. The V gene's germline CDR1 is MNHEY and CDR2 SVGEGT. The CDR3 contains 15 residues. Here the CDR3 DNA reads TGTGCCAGCAGTTCAACCGGGACAGGGCGGGATACGCAGTATTTT. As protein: CASSSTGTGRDTQYF.

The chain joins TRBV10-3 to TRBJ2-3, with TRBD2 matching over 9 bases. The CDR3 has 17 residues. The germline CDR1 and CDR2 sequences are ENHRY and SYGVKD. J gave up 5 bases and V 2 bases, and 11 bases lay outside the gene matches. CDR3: CAISELAGGGARDTQYF. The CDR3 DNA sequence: TGTGCCATCAGTGAGCTTGCCGGCGGGGGGGCTAGAGATACGCAGTATTTT.

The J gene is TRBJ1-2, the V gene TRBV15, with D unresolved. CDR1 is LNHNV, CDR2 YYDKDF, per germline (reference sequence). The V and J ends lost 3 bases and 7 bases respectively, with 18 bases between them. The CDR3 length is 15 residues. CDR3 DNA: TGTGCCACCAGCAGGGATCCAGGTCTGATCAGTGGCTACACCTTC. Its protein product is CATSRDPGLISGYTF.

The CDR3 sequence: CASSLQYRDSRIQETQYF. The DNA for the CDR3 is TGTGCCAGCAGCCTACAATACCGGGACTCACGCATCCAAGAGACCCAGTACTTC. This sequence joins TRBV11-2 and TRBJ2-5; tentative D call: TRBD2 (6 bases). V dropped 5 bases and J dropped 1 base, with 23 bases sitting between them. The length of the CDR3 is 18 residues. From germline, CDR1 is SGHAT and CDR2 FQNNGV.

The DNA of the CDR3 is TGTGCCATCAGTTCGAGGCCCAGGGATGGCTACACCTTC. This gives the protein CAISSRPRDGYTF. The V call is TRBV10-3, the J call TRBJ1-2; maybe TRBD1 (5 bases). Germline loops: CDR1 ENHRY, CDR2 SYGVKD. V lost 5 bases, J lost 6 bases, and 13 bases lay in between. There are 13 residues in the CDR3.

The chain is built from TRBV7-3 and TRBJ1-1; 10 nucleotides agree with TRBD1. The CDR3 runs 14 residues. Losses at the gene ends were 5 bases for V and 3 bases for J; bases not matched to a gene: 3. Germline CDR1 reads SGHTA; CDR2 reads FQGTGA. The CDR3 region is CASSLDRGDTEAFF. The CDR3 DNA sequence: TGTGCCAGCAGCCTGGACAGGGGGGACACTGAAGCTTTCTTT.